This is a list of T cell receptor beta chains from one sample in a study of T cell changes during pregnancy in multiple sclerosis. Data came from immunoSEQ multiplex PCR; TCRdb stores just in-frame clones and leaves some out. Of 65,000 to 90,000 clones detected, 85% to 95% appear once; the ten largest clones hold 2% to 2.5%. Source: peripheral blood, taken before pregnancy. The receptors originated from a female donor with multiple sclerosis, enrolled in a pregnancy study. Each CDR3 is given with its conserved first and last residue. D genes are given only for firm matches. Size values are once, few and many counts, or a class for expanded clones, and some rows have none.

TRBJ1-3,TRBV28,.,.,CASSLLGAGNTIYF,TGTGCCAGCAGTTTATTAGGGGCTGGAAACACCATATATTTT
TRBJ2-1,TRBV5-1,.,TRBD2,CASSLGVGGLAGGPYNEQFF,TGCGCCAGCAGCTTGGGGGTCGGGGGACTAGCGGGAGGGCCCTACAATGAGCAGTTCTTC
TRBJ2-2,TRBV6-1,.,TRBD2,CASKSSGRVGGELFF,TGTGCCAGCAAATCGAGCGGGAGAGTAGGCGGGGAGCTGTTTTTT
TRBJ2-1,TRBV13,.,TRBD2,CASSISGEREPDNEQFF,TGTGCCAGCAGCATAAGTGGTGAGCGGGAGCCGGACAATGAGCAGTTCTTC
TRBJ1-1,TRBV18,.,.,CASSQLETSTEAFF,TGTGCCAGCTCCCAGCTAGAAACGAGCACTGAAGCTTTCTTT
TRBJ1-3,TRBV5-1,.,.,CASSTTGFGNTIYF,TGCGCCAGCAGCACTACAGGGTTCGGAAACACCATATATTTT
TRBJ1-2,TRBV29-1,once,TRBD1,CSSTTGINGYTF,TGCAGCTCCACGACAGGGATAAATGGCTACACCTTC
TRBJ2-7,TRBV10-3,.,TRBD2,CAISAGGRASEQYF,TGTGCCATCAGTGCTGGCGGGAGGGCCTCCGAGCAGTACTTC
TRBJ2-1,TRBV9,.,.,CASSVGGTDYNEQFF,TGTGCCAGCAGCGTAGGCGGGACTGACTACAATGAGCAGTTCTTC
TRBJ2-1,TRBV6-1,.,TRBD2,CASTSGIYNEQFF,TGTGCCAGCACTAGCGGGATATACAATGAGCAGTTCTTC
TRBJ1-1,TRBV4-2,.,.,CASSQDRQGYTEAFF,TGTGCCAGCAGCCAAGATCGCCAGGGGTACACTGAAGCTTTCTTT
TRBJ1-5,TRBV19,.,TRBD1,CASSTLRGQGGQPQHF,TGTGCCAGTAGTACCCTAAGGGGACAGGGGGGTCAGCCCCAGCATTTT
TRBJ2-3,TRBV6-5,.,TRBD1,CASSYTTGSQADTQYF,TGTGCCAGCAGTTACACGACAGGGAGTCAGGCAGATACGCAGTATTTT
TRBJ2-3,TRBV19,.,TRBD2,CASSIVSTSGFTDTQYF,TGTGCCAGTAGTATAGTATCGACTAGCGGATTCACAGATACGCAGTATTTT
TRBJ2-7,TRBV5-1,.,TRBD1,CASSWGQGDYEQYF,TGCGCCAGCAGCTGGGGACAGGGGGACTACGAGCAGTACTTC
TRBJ2-1,TRBV23-1,.,.,CASSRQGYNEQFF,TGCGCCAGCAGTCGCCAGGGCTACAATGAGCAGTTCTTC
TRBJ1-4,TRBV25-1,few,.,CASTTDKEGVLGEKLFF,TGTGCCAGCACCACGGACAAGGAAGGGGTGCTGGGGGAAAAACTGTTTTTT
TRBJ1-2,TRBV2,.,.,CASAVVRRGTVRQRPYGYTF,TGTGCCAGCGCTGTAGTAAGGAGGGGAACCGTGAGACAGAGGCCCTATGGCTACACCTTC
TRBJ2-3,TRBV11-3,.,TRBD1,CASSLGQLHWWYF,TGTGCCAGCAGCTTGGGACAGCTGCACTGGTGGTATTTT
TRBJ2-5,TRBV7-2,.,TRBD2,CASSTWTSGRAGQYF,TGTGCCAGCAGCACCTGGACTAGCGGGAGGGCTGGCCAGTACTTC
TRBJ1-2,TRBV6-1,.,TRBD1,CASRLGQGYYGYTF,TGTGCCAGCAGACTGGGACAGGGCTACTATGGCTACACCTTC
TRBJ2-3,TRBV10-3,once,.,CATFPSVNTDTQYF,TGTGCCACCTTCCCTAGCGTTAACACAGATACGCAGTATTTT
TRBJ2-1,TRBV28,.,.,CASSNQGSLSYNEQFF,TGTGCCAGCAGTAACCAGGGTAGTCTCTCTTACAATGAGCAGTTCTTC
TRBJ1-2,TRBV9,.,TRBD1,CASSVGTGADYGYTF,TGTGCCAGCAGCGTAGGGACAGGGGCGGACTATGGCTACACCTTC
TRBJ2-3,TRBV7-3,once,TRBD2,CASSPQAGHTDTQYF,TGTGCCAGCAGCCCTCAAGCGGGGCACACAGATACGCAGTATTTT
TRBJ2-1,TRBV20-1,.,.,CSARDYNEQFF,TGCAGTGCGAGGGACTACAATGAGCAGTTCTTC
TRBJ2-7,TRBV4-2,.,.,CASSQDEAAGGPIRYEQYF,TGTGCCAGCAGCCAAGACGAAGCGGCGGGCGGGCCGATTAGGTACGAGCAGTACTTC
TRBJ2-2,TRBV27,.,TRBD2,CASSFKFGYWTSGPKGDTGELFF,TGTGCCAGCAGTTTTAAATTTGGCTATTGGACTAGCGGCCCTAAGGGCGACACCGGGGAGCTGTTTTTT
TRBJ2-7,TRBV7-9,.,.,CASSQGYGEQYF,TGTGCCAGCAGCCAGGGTTATGGCGAGCAGTACTTC
TRBJ2-5,TRBV13,once,TRBD2,CASSLLAGEETQYF,TGTGCCAGCAGCTTACTCGCGGGAGAAGAGACCCAGTACTTC
TRBJ2-1,TRBV4-3,.,TRBD2,CASSQSTSGDYNEQFF,TGCGCCAGCAGCCAATCGACTAGCGGAGATTACAATGAGCAGTTCTTC
TRBJ2-5,TRBV6-1,.,TRBD2,CASSARLAGPSTFSETQYF,TGTGCCAGCAGTGCCCGACTAGCGGGTCCTAGTACGTTTTCAGAGACCCAGTACTTC
TRBJ1-1,TRBV28,.,.,CASSRRRGTEAFF,TGTGCCAGCAGTAGAAGACGGGGGACTGAAGCTTTCTTT